This T cell receptor (beta chain) was identified in a study of shared clonotypes between healthy human individuals. Here immunoSEQ multiplex PCR was the method, and the copy in TCRdb shows in-frame clones only, minus some. The profile shows under 1,900,000 clones, about 98.5% of them singletons. A note on this clone: As yet, its antigen is unknown.

Germline V CDR1 and CDR2: SNHLY, FYNNEI. This CDR3 has 12 amino acids. V lost 4 bases and J lost 9, with 9 bases in between. Study-wide findings and caveats: Depth of sequencing was expected to influence donor clonotype sharing. The study's rarefaction showed incomplete sorted-subset sequencing despite large depth.

Material for sequencing was naive CD4+ T cells sorted from blood. Subset specified: CD45RA+ positively selected. The chain employs TRBV2 and TRBJ2-2; TRBD2 is a possible D gene (7 bases). This sequence originates from a man between 25 and 39 years old in good health. CDR3 in amino acids: CASSVGGRELFF. As DNA, the CDR3 is TGTGCCAGCAGTGTCGGGGGGCGGGAGCTGTTTTTT.